This is a list of T cell receptor beta chains from one sample in a study of CXCR3 chemokines and chemotherapy response in bladder cancer. One entry per CDR3 protein results from TCRdb running MiXCR on the PCR reads. The repertoire holds 1,500 or so distinct CDR3 sequences, with around 21% as singletons. The specimen was collected from a patient whose treatment included neoadjuvant chemotherapy. These receptors all come from a human donor with bladder cancer that did not respond to neoadjuvant chemotherapy. CDR3s include the opening cysteine and the closing phenylalanine or tryptophan. The D gene is left open where the match is weak. The size field is filled for only some rows; it gives once, few, many or a size class.

clone_size | d_call | j_call | v_call | cdr3_aa | cdr3_nt
- | TRBD1 | TRBJ2-1 | TRBV10-3 | CAISEGTGGNNEQFF | TGTGCCATCAGTGAAGGGACAGGGGGGAATAATGAGCAGTTCTTC
medium-sized | TRBD2 | TRBJ2-1 | TRBV28 | CASSSPGLAGVYNEQFF | TGTGCCAGCAGTTCCCCGGGACTAGCGGGGGTTTACAATGAGCAGTTCTTC
medium-sized | - | TRBJ2-7 | TRBV13 | CASSQDSGSEQYF | TGTGCCAGCAGCCAGGACAGCGGTAGCGAGCAGTACTTC
- | TRBD1 | TRBJ2-1 | TRBV7-9 | CASSFGTGGLEQFF | TGTGCCAGCAGCTTTGGGACAGGGGGTCTCGAGCAGTTCTTC
medium-sized | - | TRBJ1-2 | TRBV27 | CASSLTRAPYGYTF | TGTGCCAGCAGTTTGACCAGGGCTCCCTATGGCTACACCTTC
medium-sized | - | TRBJ1-6 | TRBV19 | CASRGEGGSYNSPLHF | TGTGCCAGTAGAGGAGAGGGGGGCTCCTATAATTCACCCCTCCACTTT
- | - | TRBJ1-6 | TRBV6-6 | CASSYSPLHF | TGTGCCAGCAGTTACTCGCCCCTCCACTTT
- | - | TRBJ2-1 | TRBV20-1 | CSARDLLGDEQFF | TGCAGTGCTAGAGATCTTTTAGGTGATGAGCAGTTCTTC
many | - | TRBJ2-7 | TRBV28 | CASSSPLREQYF | TGTGCCAGCAGTAGTCCCCTACGGGAGCAGTACTTC
few | TRBD1 | TRBJ2-1 | TRBV30 | CAWSLGQGDYNEQFF | TGTGCCTGGAGTTTAGGACAGGGTGACTACAATGAGCAGTTCTTC
many | - | TRBJ1-2 | TRBV12-3/TRBV12-4 | CASSLGQNRGGYTF | TGTGCCAGCAGTTTGGGACAAAATCGAGGGGGCTACACCTTC
many | - | TRBJ1-6 | TRBV28 | CASRRQVGYSPLHF | TGTGCCAGCAGACGTCAGGTTGGGTATTCACCCCTCCACTTT
many | TRBD1 | TRBJ1-6 | TRBV9 | CASSLGDSSSYNSPLHF | TGTGCCAGCAGCCTGGGGGACAGCAGCTCCTATAATTCACCCCTCCACTTT
medium-sized | - | TRBJ2-7 | TRBV13 | CASSLFGAYEQYF | TGTGCCAGCAGCTTATTCGGGGCCTACGAGCAGTACTTC
many | TRBD2 | TRBJ2-1 | TRBV28 | CASTHQGLAGGSEQFF | TGTGCCAGCACCCACCAGGGGCTAGCGGGGGGCTCCGAGCAGTTCTTC
- | TRBD2 | TRBJ2-5 | TRBV6-2/TRBV6-3 | CASKRGLAGGAETQYF | TGTGCCAGCAAAAGGGGTCTAGCGGGGGGAGCAGAGACCCAGTACTTC
large | TRBD2 | TRBJ2-4 | TRBV19 | CASSMGGSQNIQYF | TGTGCCAGTAGTATGGGAGGGTCCCAAAACATTCAGTACTTC
medium-sized | - | TRBJ2-3 | TRBV5-6 | CASSSGQADTQYF | TGTGCCAGCAGCAGTGGGCAGGCAGATACGCAGTATTTT
large | - | TRBJ1-2 | TRBV6-1 | CASRPTGIYGYTF | TGTGCCAGCAGACCTACAGGGATCTATGGCTACACCTTC
- | - | TRBJ1-6 | TRBV6-1 | CASSGTVDNSPLHF | TGTGCCAGCAGTGGGACAGTTGACAATTCACCCCTCCACTTT
- | - | TRBJ2-4 | TRBV6-2/TRBV6-3 | CASSWGGGKNIQYF | TGTGCCAGCAGTTGGGGAGGGGGCAAAAACATTCAGTACTTC
many | - | TRBJ2-5 | TRBV12-3/TRBV12-4 | CASSFVGPGETQYF | TGTGCCAGCAGTTTCGTCGGCCCGGGGGAGACCCAGTACTTC
- | TRBD1 | TRBJ1-5 | TRBV2 | CASRGQSNQPQHF | TGTGCCAGCAGGGGACAGAGCAATCAGCCCCAGCATTTT
many | - | TRBJ2-4 | TRBV19 | CASSIYLAKNIQYF | TGTGCCAGTAGTATTTACCTAGCCAAAAACATTCAGTACTTC
medium-sized | - | TRBJ1-1 | TRBV5-4 | CASSLAGRNTEAFF | TGTGCCAGCAGCTTGGCCGGGAGGAACACTGAAGCTTTCTTT
medium-sized | - | TRBJ2-7 | TRBV19 | CASSRPGDHEQYF | TGTGCCAGTAGTAGGCCGGGCGACCACGAGCAGTACTTC
- | TRBD2 | TRBJ2-3 | TRBV30 | CAWSTSGRGADTQYF | TGTGCCTGGAGTACCAGCGGGAGGGGGGCAGATACGCAGTATTTT
many | - | TRBJ1-1 | TRBV20-1 | CSAAGGLGNTEAFF | TGCAGTGCGGCGGGGGGGTTGGGGAACACTGAAGCTTTCTTT
medium-sized | TRBD1 | TRBJ2-5 | TRBV19 | CASSSRQGDQYF | TGTGCCAGTAGTTCTCGACAGGGCGACCAGTACTTC
medium-sized | - | TRBJ2-7 | TRBV6-6 | CASLRQSYEQYF | TGTGCCAGCTTGAGGCAGTCTTACGAGCAGTACTTC
- | - | TRBJ1-2 | TRBV28 | CASSFVQGKDGYTF | TGTGCCAGCAGTTTCGTACAGGGAAAGGATGGCTACACCTTC
few | TRBD2 | TRBJ2-3 | TRBV6-2/TRBV6-3 | CASKRGLAGGTDTQYF | TGTGCCAGCAAAAGGGGTCTAGCGGGGGGCACAGATACGCAGTATTTT
large | - | TRBJ1-2 | TRBV19 | CASSNWNGYTF | TGTGCCAGTAGTAACTGGAATGGCTACACCTTC
many | TRBD1 | TRBJ2-7 | TRBV5-6 | CASSSGPSSGQGKMDYEQYF | TGTGCCAGCAGCTCCGGGCCCTCTTCGGGACAGGGGAAAATGGACTACGAGCAGTACTTC
- | - | TRBJ1-2 | TRBV20-1 | CRPAGDGYTF | TGCAGGCCCGCGGGGGATGGCTACACCTTC
few | TRBD2 | TRBJ2-1 | TRBV7-3 | CASSRTSGNDEQFF | TGTGCCAGCAGCCGGACTAGCGGGAACGATGAGCAGTTCTTC
medium-sized | - | TRBJ2-5 | TRBV19 | CASTMTLAFRETQYF | TGTGCCAGTACCATGACACTAGCTTTCCGGGAGACCCAGTACTTC
large | - | TRBJ2-3 | TRBV19 | CASSIVDYFGTDTQYF | TGTGCCAGTAGTATAGTAGACTACTTTGGCACAGATACGCAGTATTTT
many | TRBD2 | TRBJ2-7 | TRBV27 | CASSSFRGGGGDPYEQYF | TGTGCCAGCAGCTCCTTTCGGGGTGGCGGGGGGGATCCCTACGAGCAGTACTTC
many | - | TRBJ2-1 | TRBV5-5 | CASSMLQSSAYNEQFF | TGTGCCAGCAGCATGCTACAGAGTTCCGCCTACAATGAGCAGTTCTTC
- | TRBD2 | TRBJ2-6 | TRBV4-1 | CASSQVAGGLAGANVLTF | TGCGCCAGCAGCCAAGTGGCGGGGGGGCTGGCTGGGGCCAACGTCCTGACTTTC
many | TRBD1 | TRBJ1-2 | TRBV7-2 | CASRRRGQTGELGYTF | TGTGCCAGCAGACGAAGAGGCCAGACAGGGGAGTTGGGCTACACCTTC
- | TRBD2 | TRBJ2-5 | TRBV18 | CASSPLRLARQETQYF | TGTGCCAGCTCACCACTGCGACTAGCGCGCCAAGAGACCCAGTACTTC
- | TRBD1 | TRBJ1-6 | TRBV6-6 | CASRTAGTGGLHF | TGTGCCAGCAGGACCGCCGGGACAGGGGGCCTCCACTTT
medium-sized | TRBD1 | TRBJ2-2 | TRBV6-2/TRBV6-3 | CASSYPIGQESTGELFF | TGTGCCAGCAGTTACCCGATCGGACAGGAGTCAACCGGGGAGCTGTTTTTT
large | TRBD1 | TRBJ2-7 | TRBV19 | CASSPTPTGVEQYF | TGTGCCAGTAGTCCCACCCCAACAGGGGTTGAGCAGTACTTC
many | - | TRBJ1-6 | TRBV28 | CASLNSPLHF | TGTGCCAGCCTGAATTCACCCCTCCACTTT
medium-sized | - | TRBJ2-3 | TRBV24-1 | CATSDPVKTTDTQYF | TGTGCCACCAGTGATCCGGTGAAGACCACAGATACGCAGTATTTT
medium-sized | TRBD2 | TRBJ2-4 | TRBV6-1 | CASSELRLAGGESIQYF | TGTGCCAGCAGTGAATTACGGCTAGCGGGGGGTGAAAGCATTCAGTACTTC
medium-sized | TRBD2 | TRBJ2-4 | TRBV7-2 | CASSLGGGAQNIQYF | TGTGCCAGCAGCTTAGGGGGAGGGGCCCAAAACATTCAGTACTTC
many | - | TRBJ2-3 | TRBV12-3/TRBV12-4 | CASSLAVRTWGTDTQYF | TGTGCCAGCAGTTTAGCGGTCAGGACTTGGGGCACAGATACGCAGTATTTT
many | - | TRBJ2-2 | TRBV7-3 | CASSPRSAGNTGELFF | TGTGCCAGCAGCCCCCGGTCAGCGGGGAACACCGGGGAGCTGTTTTTT
medium-sized | - | TRBJ1-5 | TRBV28 | CASSLWGGGSNQPQHF | TGTGCCAGCAGTTTATGGGGAGGGGGTAGCAATCAGCCCCAGCATTTT